This T cell receptor (beta chain) was recorded in a study of beta chain features in type 1 diabetes. Study observations and caveats: PCR might preferentially amplify shorter templates, equally in patients and controls.

There was one heparinised blood draw per donor, averaging roughly 110 mL. The sequenced template was cDNA made from the entire isolated RNA. Clones were sequenced by immunoSEQ multiplex PCR, and TCRdb holds only the in-frame ones, with some missing. Of approximately 160,000 clones listed, 7.5% to 9.5% are singletons. This clone was detected only a few times. Its antigen is undetermined. The germline CDR1 and CDR2 sequences are SEHNR and FQNEAQ (reference sequence). There are 15 residues in the CDR3. The V gene lost 1 base and the J gene lost 0 bases, with 8 bases spanning the gap. The receptor's source is a woman under 30 in good health. Sequenced sample: central memory CD4+ T cells from blood. The chain carries TRBV7-9 and TRBJ2-3, with D uncertain. CDR3: CASSLGGASTDTQYF. DNA of the CDR3: TGTGCCAGCAGCTTAGGTGGAGCCAGCACAGATACGCAGTATTTT.